These 9 T cell receptor beta chains came from one sample sequenced in a study of blood T cells in healthy people across ages. Using a J-beta primer mix together with a sample-barcoded 5' primer, a second PCR was run for roughly 7 to 11 cycles. Via MiXCR, TCRdb re-called the 5' RACE reads, giving one row per CDR3 protein. Of over 600,000 distinct CDR3 sequences in the sample, roughly 50% were seen once. Material for sequencing was blood. The receptors here all came from a man aged 40-49 years in good health.

This clonotype was seen more than once but under ten times. The rearrangement joins TRBV3-1 to TRBJ2-2; possibly TRBD1 for D (5 bases). Germline CDR1 is LGHDT and CDR2 is YNNKEL (reference sequence). V dropped 4 bases and J dropped 6 bases, with 15 bases sitting between them. The CDR3 contains 15 residues. CDR3: CASSPSVGDPGELFF. DNA for the CDR3: TGTGCCAGCAGCCCCAGCGTAGGGGATCCCGGGGAGCTGTTTTTT.

The J gene is TRBJ2-5, the V gene TRBV10-3; 14 bases match TRBD2. CDR3 length: 17 amino acids. Germline lookup yields CDR1 ENHRY and CDR2 SYGVKD. With 2 bases clipped from V and 11 bases from J, the junction kept 13 bases outside the gene matches. The DNA of the CDR3 is TGTGCCATCAGTGAGCTCGGACTAGCGGGGGGAACTAGTGAGCAGTACTTC. Its protein is CAISELGLAGGTSEQYF.

This clonotype has a single count. V is TRBV7-6 and J is TRBJ2-2, with D perhaps TRBD1 (7 bases). V was clipped by 5 bases and J by 0 bases, with 13 bases between them. The CDR3 extends over 16 amino acids. The V gene's germline CDR1 is SGHVS and CDR2 FNYEAQ. CDR3 protein: CASSPQGGTNTGELFF. The CDR3 region has the DNA TGTGCCAGCAGCCCCCAGGGGGGAACGAACACCGGGGAGCTGTTTTTT.

CDR3 residues: CASSIMTSRNEQYF. CDR3 in DNA: TGTGCCAGCAGCATCATGACTAGCCGCAATGAGCAGTACTTC. This chain joins TRBV11-2 and TRBJ2-5; 7 positions match TRBD2. The trim removed 5 bases at V and 11 bases at J, leaving 14 bases unmatched. In germline, CDR1 is SGHAT, CDR2 FQNNGV. CDR3 size: 14 residues.

The rearrangement uses TRBV6-5 and TRBJ2-7; D not certain. The CDR3 spans 13 residues. Trimming cost V 0 bases and J 5 bases, with 8 bases left between them. The germline V gene has CDR1 MNHEY and CDR2 SVGAGI. The CDR3 region is CASSYSWQNEQYF. As DNA, the CDR3 is TGTGCCAGCAGTTACTCGTGGCAGAACGAGCAGTACTTC.

The chain has TRBV6-6 and TRBJ2-7, with TRBD2 identical over 7 bases. The CDR3 contains 16 residues. After removal of 0 bases from V and 5 bases from J, the junction contained 10 bases not matched to a gene. From germline, CDR1 is MNHNY and CDR2 SVGAGI (reference sequence). For the CDR3, the DNA is TGTGCCAGCAGTTACTCGAGTGGCGGGAGTTCCCACGAGCAGTACTTC. Translating gives CASSYSSGGSSHEQYF.

The chain uses TRBV7-3 and TRBJ2-5; D call uncertain. The better agreement between TRBJ2-7 and the DNA end casts doubt on the J call. The CDR3 is 13 residues long. Germline V lookup: CDR1 SGHTA, CDR2 FQGTGA. The CDR3 DNA reads as TGTGCCAGCAGCGATACCGTGAGTGGCGAGCAGTACTTC. Translating gives CASSDTVSGEQYF.

This clonotype has a count of ten or more. J is TRBJ2-1 and V is TRBV12-3 or TRBV12-4, with D perhaps TRBD1 or TRBD2 (6 bases each). V gave up 6 bases and J gave up 6 bases, with 18 bases separating them. The CDR3 runs 15 residues. The CDR3 protein is CASRRDSRGTNEQFF. The CDR3 DNA is TGTGCCAGCAGACGGGACTCTAGGGGGACCAATGAGCAGTTCTTC.

This clonotype was counted between two and nine times. The chain is built from TRBV28 and TRBJ2-5, with D unclear. The V and J ends lost 2 bases and 3 bases respectively, with 10 bases between them. Germline V CDR1 and CDR2: MDHEN, SYDVKM. CDR3 length equals 14 residues. The CDR3 is CASSLGGREETQYF. The DNA of the CDR3 is TGTGCCAGCAGTTTAGGCGGAAGGGAAGAGACCCAGTACTTC.